The rows below give T cell receptor beta chains drawn from one sample of a study of cytomegalovirus exposure and HLA in healthy donors. Here immunoSEQ multiplex PCR was the method, and the copy in TCRdb shows in-frame clones only, minus some. The sample consists of 100,000 to 150,000 clones, approximately 94% of them appearing once. The specimen sequenced was PBMCs. The receptor set was obtained from a man aged 18 to 29 in good health and CMV-seronegative. Each CDR3 is given with its conserved first and last residue. D genes are given only for firm matches. The size field is filled for only some rows; it gives once, few, many or a size class.

v_call,clone_size,d_call,j_call,cdr3_nt,cdr3_aa
TRBV5-1,NA,TRBD1,TRBJ1-1,TGCGCCAGCAGCCAGGACAGGGCTTGGACTGAAGCTTTCTTT,CASSQDRAWTEAFF
TRBV5-4,NA,NA,TRBJ2-1,TGTGCCAGCAGCTTGGCGAGCGGAGAGCAGTTCTTC,CASSLASGEQFF
TRBV19,NA,NA,TRBJ2-7,TGTGCCAGTAGTTCCTACGGGCAGGGATACGAGCAGTACTTC,CASSSYGQGYEQYF
TRBV6-4,NA,NA,TRBJ1-5,TGTGCCAGCAGGCAGGGACTTACGAGGTCCTTTAGCAATCAGCCCCAGCATTTT,CASRQGLTRSFSNQPQHF
TRBV29-1,NA,NA,TRBJ2-5,TGCAGCGTTGGACGGGAGAAAGGTAAAGAGACCCAGTACTTC,CSVGREKGKETQYF
TRBV9,NA,NA,TRBJ2-5,TGTGCCAGCAGCGTAGCCGTTGGGGGCGAGACCCAGTACTTC,CASSVAVGGETQYF
TRBV9,once,TRBD1,TRBJ2-5,TGTGCCAGCAGCGAACAGGGGTTGGGAGAGACCCAGTACTTC,CASSEQGLGETQYF
TRBV28,NA,TRBD1,TRBJ1-2,TGTGCCACCTATCTGGACAGGGAAAAAGGCTACACCTTC,CATYLDREKGYTF
TRBV6-5,NA,TRBD1,TRBJ1-5,TGTGCCAGCAGTCCCGCAGGGGGGAGCCAGCCCCAGCATTTT,CASSPAGGSQPQHF
TRBV23-1,NA,TRBD2,TRBJ2-1,TGCGCCAGCAGTCAACCAGCGGGAGCATCCAATGAGCAGTTCTTC,CASSQPAGASNEQFF
TRBV5-1,NA,TRBD1,TRBJ1-4,TGCGCCAGCAGCTTGCAGGGGGCGATCGAGGAAAAACTGTTTTTT,CASSLQGAIEEKLFF
TRBV27,NA,TRBD1,TRBJ1-3,TGTGCCAGCAGCAGGGGGCCTGGAAACACCATATATTTT,CASSRGPGNTIYF
TRBV4-1,once,TRBD2,TRBJ2-2,TGCGCCAGCAGCCAAGATAGGGAGCGGGAGGACCACACCGGGGAGCTGTTTTTT,CASSQDREREDHTGELFF
TRBV2,NA,TRBD2,TRBJ2-1,TGTGCCAGCAGCGGGGGACTAGCGGGACCTCGCGAGCAGTTCTTC,CASSGGLAGPREQFF
TRBV7-2,NA,TRBD2,TRBJ2-7,TGTGCCAGCAGCTTAGGGGAGGGGCTCCGAGGGGAGCAGTACTTC,CASSLGEGLRGEQYF
TRBV6-5,NA,NA,TRBJ2-7,TGTGCCAGCAGTTACTCTTTAGGGGGCTACGAGCAGTACTTC,CASSYSLGGYEQYF
TRBV5-1,NA,NA,TRBJ2-1,TGCGCCAGCAGCTTGGTACAGGGCACCTACAATGAGCAGTTCTTC,CASSLVQGTYNEQFF
TRBV20-1,NA,NA,TRBJ1-2,TGCAGTGCCTCCAGGGCAGGCTACACCTTC,CSASRAGYTF
TRBV19,NA,NA,TRBJ1-1,TGTGCCAGTGATACAGGAGCCGGCACTGAAGCTTTCTTT,CASDTGAGTEAFF
TRBV9,once,TRBD1,TRBJ1-5,TGTGCCAGCAGCCCTCGGACAGGGGCAGATCAGCCCCAGCATTTT,CASSPRTGADQPQHF
TRBV28,NA,NA,TRBJ1-2,TGTGCCAGCAGTACAGGGAATAGAGGCTACACCTTC,CASSTGNRGYTF
TRBV5-1,NA,TRBD2,TRBJ2-7,TGCGCCAGCAGCGCACGGGACTACCCCTCCTACGAGCAGTACTTC,CASSARDYPSYEQYF
TRBV27,NA,TRBD2,TRBJ2-7,TGTGCCAGCAGTTTATCAACTGGACTAGCGCTGTACGAGCAGTACTTC,CASSLSTGLALYEQYF
TRBV30,NA,TRBD2,TRBJ2-1,TGTGCCTGGAGTGGCTACGATTCTAGCGGGATCTACAATGAGCAGTTCTTC,CAWSGYDSSGIYNEQFF
TRBV28,NA,NA,TRBJ1-2,TGTGCCAGCAGGAACGGCCCACAGGGTAGCTACACCTTC,CASRNGPQGSYTF
TRBV6-5,once,NA,TRBJ2-7,TGTGCCAGCACGTCAGGACAAGATACCTACGAGCAGTACTTC,CASTSGQDTYEQYF
TRBV5-8,NA,TRBD1,TRBJ1-5,TGTGCCAGCAGTATAGGGGGCGGACAGCCCCAGCATTTT,CASSIGGGQPQHF
TRBV30,NA,NA,TRBJ1-1,TGTGCCTGGAGCACCGGAGGCACTGAAGCTTTCTTT,CAWSTGGTEAFF
TRBV18,NA,TRBD2,TRBJ2-5,TGTGCCAGCTCACCAATTTCTAGCGGACGCCAAGAGACCCAGTACTTC,CASSPISSGRQETQYF
TRBV7-9,NA,NA,TRBJ1-4,TGTGCCAGCAGCTCCATGGGACAAGCGGCTGAAAAACTGTTTTTT,CASSSMGQAAEKLFF
TRBV18,NA,NA,TRBJ1-5,TGTGCCAGCTCACCCGGACAGAACAATCAGCCCCAGCATTTT,CASSPGQNNQPQHF
TRBV6-1,NA,TRBD2,TRBJ2-1,TGTGCCAGCAGTGAACTCCCATTTGTGGTAGCGGGAAGGGGGGAGCAGTTCTTC,CASSELPFVVAGRGEQFF
TRBV6-6,once,TRBD2,TRBJ2-1,TGTGCCAGCAGTTATGAGACTAGCGGGTACAATGAGCAGTTCTTC,CASSYETSGYNEQFF
TRBV29-1,NA,NA,TRBJ2-2,TGCAGCGTTGGAGGCCTAAACACCGGGGAGCTGTTTTTT,CSVGGLNTGELFF
TRBV18,NA,TRBD1,TRBJ2-3,TGTGCCAGCTCCAGGACAGGAGACACAGATACGCAGTATTTT,CASSRTGDTDTQYF
TRBV25-1,NA,NA,TRBJ1-5,TGTGCCAGCAGTAGTGGGTTGGGGGCCAGTCAGCCCCAGCATTTT,CASSSGLGASQPQHF
TRBV7-3,NA,NA,TRBJ2-2,TGTGCCAGCAGCCCTCAGTCCGGGGAGCTGTTTTTT,CASSPQSGELFF
TRBV7-2,NA,TRBD2,TRBJ2-2,TGTGCCAGCAGCGGCGGACTAGCGGGAGTCACGGACACCGGGGAGCTGTTTTTT,CASSGGLAGVTDTGELFF
TRBV28,NA,TRBD2,TRBJ2-3,TGTGCCAGCAGGCGAGAAGGAGCGGGAGGATATAGCACAGATACGCAGTATTTT,CASRREGAGGYSTDTQYF
TRBV4-1,NA,NA,TRBJ2-5,TGCGCCAGCAGCCAAGTGGGGGGTCAAGAGACCCAGTACTTC,CASSQVGGQETQYF
TRBV19,once,NA,TRBJ2-3,TGTGCCAGTAGGGAGCTTAGCACAGATACGCAGTATTTT,CASRELSTDTQYF
TRBV30,NA,NA,TRBJ2-7,TGTGCCTGGAGTGTAGACGGGTACGAGCAGTACTTC,CAWSVDGYEQYF
TRBV27,NA,TRBD2,TRBJ2-7,TGTGCCAGCAGTTCCGGGACTAGCGGCTACGAGCAGTACTTC,CASSSGTSGYEQYF
TRBV5-6,NA,NA,TRBJ2-5,TGTGCCAGCAGCCCGGGGTGGACAGTCCAAGAGACCCAGTACTTC,CASSPGWTVQETQYF
TRBV27,NA,NA,TRBJ2-1,TGTGCCAGCAGTTTATTGGCGGGGAGCTCCTACAATGAGCAGTTCTTC,CASSLLAGSSYNEQFF